These 4 T cell receptor beta chains were all obtained from the same sample, sequenced in a study of identical twins. TCRdb re-called the 5' RACE reads with MiXCR, one entry per CDR3 protein. Of about 890,000 distinct CDR3 sequences in the sample, roughly an eighth were seen once. This sample also belongs to another study, concerning yellow fever vaccine responses in identical twins.

Specimen: PBMCs. The receptors were gathered from a woman aged 18-29 years in good health.

This chain connects TRBV21-1 to TRBJ2-1; TRBD1, the table's D call, was not compared with the DNA. TRBV21-1 is termed a pseudogene. This CDR3 region has 15 residues. The CDR3 protein is CASREQDRGNNEQFF. CDR3 nucleotides: TGTGCCAGCAGAGAACAGGACAGGGGTAACAATGAGCAGTTCTTC.

This clonotype occurred a few times. This rearrangement joins TRBV6-1 to TRBJ2-6; either TRBD1 or TRBD2 may fit D (5 bases each). V was clipped by 2 bases and J by 1 base, with 9 bases between them. The length of the CDR3 is 16 residues. CDR1 and CDR2 from the germline V gene are MNHNS and SASEGT. CDR3 loop: CASSELGESGANVLTF. The CDR3 nucleotides read TGTGCCAGCAGTGAACTAGGGGAGTCTGGGGCCAACGTCCTGACTTTC.

This clonotype was counted between two and nine times. The chain combines TRBV28 with TRBJ2-2; D not resolved. V lost 7 bases to trimming and J lost 2 bases, with 8 bases between them. Germline values: CDR1 MDHEN, CDR2 SYDVKM. CDR3 length: 13 residues. The CDR3 sequence is CASIRANTGELFF. The DNA for the CDR3 is TGTGCCAGCATTAGGGCTAACACCGGGGAGCTGTTTTTT.

This clonotype occurred a few times. V and J are TRBV29-1 and TRBJ2-7; D not resolved. Germline V gene lookup returns CDR1 SQVTM and CDR2 ANQGSEA. Trimming removed 5 bases from V and 2 bases from J, with 4 bases in between. The CDR3 extends over 10 amino acids. The CDR3 nucleotides read TGCAGCGTTTCCACCTACGAGCAGTACGTC. This gives the protein CSVSTYEQYV.